The T cell receptor (beta chain) under discussion was sequenced for a study of cytomegalovirus exposure and HLA in healthy donors. Study findings and constraints: An analysis was carried out at a later point. It showed that HLA-associated TCR beta chains were more clonally expanded than equally common non-associated chains.

V was pared by 5 bases and J by 3 bases, with 0 bases of the junction left unmatched. Germline values: CDR1 MGHRA, CDR2 YSYEKL. CDR3 length: 12 residues. PCR involved 60 Vbeta and 13 Jbeta primers. Produced via immunoSEQ multiplex PCR; TCRdb's table is partial and in-frame only. The top ten clones hold over 1.5% of a sample with 95,000 to 150,000 clones, just over 15% of them seen once. Turning to this clone: As yet, its antigen is unknown.

The TCR sequence derives from a woman aged 18-35 years in good health and CMV-seronegative. The sample taken for sequencing was PBMCs. The rearrangement links TRBV4-1 to TRBJ1-2, with 7 bases identical to TRBD1. The CDR3: CASSTGDYGYTF. The CDR3 nucleotides are TGCGCCAGCAGCACAGGGGACTATGGCTACACCTTC.